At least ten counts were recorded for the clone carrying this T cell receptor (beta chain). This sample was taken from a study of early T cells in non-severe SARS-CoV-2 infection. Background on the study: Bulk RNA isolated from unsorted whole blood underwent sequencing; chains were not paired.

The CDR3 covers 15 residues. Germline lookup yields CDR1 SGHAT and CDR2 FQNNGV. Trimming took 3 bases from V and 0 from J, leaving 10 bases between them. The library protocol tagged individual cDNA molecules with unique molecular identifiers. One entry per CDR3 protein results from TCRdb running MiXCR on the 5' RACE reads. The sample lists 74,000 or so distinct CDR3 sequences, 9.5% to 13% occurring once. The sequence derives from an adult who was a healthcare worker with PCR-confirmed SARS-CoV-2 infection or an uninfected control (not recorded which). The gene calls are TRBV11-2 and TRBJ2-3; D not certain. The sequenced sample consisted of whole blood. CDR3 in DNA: TGTGCCAGCAGCTTCCTTACGTCGAGCACAGATACGCAGTATTTT. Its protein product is CASSFLTSSTDTQYF. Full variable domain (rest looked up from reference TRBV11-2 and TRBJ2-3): EAGVAQSPRYKIIEKRQSVAFWCNPISGHATLYWYQQILGQGPKLLIQFQNNGVVDDSQLPKDRFSAERLKGVDSTLKIQPAKLEDSAVYLCASSFLTSSTDTQYFGPGTRLTVL.